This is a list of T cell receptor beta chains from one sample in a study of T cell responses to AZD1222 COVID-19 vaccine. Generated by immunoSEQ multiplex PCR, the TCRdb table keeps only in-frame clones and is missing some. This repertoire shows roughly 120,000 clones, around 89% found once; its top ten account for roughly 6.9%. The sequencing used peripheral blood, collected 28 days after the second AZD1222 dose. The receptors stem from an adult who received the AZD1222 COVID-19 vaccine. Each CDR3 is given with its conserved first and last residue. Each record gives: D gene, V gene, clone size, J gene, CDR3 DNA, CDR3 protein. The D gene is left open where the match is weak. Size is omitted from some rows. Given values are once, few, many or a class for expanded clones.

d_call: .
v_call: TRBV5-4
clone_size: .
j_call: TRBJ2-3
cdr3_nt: TGTGCCAGCAGCGGGACTCGAACTAGCACAGATACGCAGTATTTT
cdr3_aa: CASSGTRTSTDTQYF

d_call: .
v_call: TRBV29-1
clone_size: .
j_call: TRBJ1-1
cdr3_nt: TGCAGCGGCACCCAGGGGAACACTGAAGCTTTCTTT
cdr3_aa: CSGTQGNTEAFF

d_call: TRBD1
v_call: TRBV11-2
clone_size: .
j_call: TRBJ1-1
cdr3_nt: TGTGCCAGCAGACAGACAGGGGGGCCTGAAGCTTTCTTT
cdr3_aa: CASRQTGGPEAFF

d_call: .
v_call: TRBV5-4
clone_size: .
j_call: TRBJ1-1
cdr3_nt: TGTGCCAGCAGCGGGCACTTGGGCGACACTGAAGCTTTCTTT
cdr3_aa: CASSGHLGDTEAFF

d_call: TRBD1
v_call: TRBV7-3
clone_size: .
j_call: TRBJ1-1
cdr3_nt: TGTGCCAGCAGCTTACAAGGACAGGGATTGAACACTGAAGCTTTCTTT
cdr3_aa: CASSLQGQGLNTEAFF

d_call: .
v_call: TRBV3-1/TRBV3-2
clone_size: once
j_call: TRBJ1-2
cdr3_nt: TGTGCCAGCAGCCAAGGATTAGCGGCTTATGGCTACACCTTC
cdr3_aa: CASSQGLAAYGYTF

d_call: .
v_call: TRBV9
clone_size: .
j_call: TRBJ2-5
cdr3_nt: TGTGCCAGCAGCGTCGGCGACCTAGGGACCCAGTACTTC
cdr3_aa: CASSVGDLGTQYF

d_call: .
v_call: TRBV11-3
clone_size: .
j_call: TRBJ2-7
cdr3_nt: TGTGCCAGCAGCTTAATTCCGGGAGAGGGGGGGACCGAGCAGTACTTC
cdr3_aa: CASSLIPGEGGTEQYF

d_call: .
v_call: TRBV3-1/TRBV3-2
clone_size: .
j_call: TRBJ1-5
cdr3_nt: TGTGCCAGCAGCCAAGATGGGGCAGCCAATCAGCCCCAGCATTTT
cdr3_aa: CASSQDGAANQPQHF

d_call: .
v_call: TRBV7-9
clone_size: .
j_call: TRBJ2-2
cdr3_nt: TGTGCCAGCAGCTTAGCCTACTCTGCCACCGGGGAGCTGTTTTTT
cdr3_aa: CASSLAYSATGELFF

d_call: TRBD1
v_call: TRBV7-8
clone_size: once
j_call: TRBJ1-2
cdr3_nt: TGTGCCAGCAGCTTCTCCCCGCAAGGGGGCGCGGATGGCTACACCTTC
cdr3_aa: CASSFSPQGGADGYTF

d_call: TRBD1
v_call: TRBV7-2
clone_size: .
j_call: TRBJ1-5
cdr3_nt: TGTGCCAGCAGAGGACAGGGTCAACAGCCCCAGCATTTT
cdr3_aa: CASRGQGQQPQHF

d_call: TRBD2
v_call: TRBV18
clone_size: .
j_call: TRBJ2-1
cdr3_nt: TGTGCCAGCTCGCCTAGCGGGGGTTTCGACAATGAGCAGTTCTTC
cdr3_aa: CASSPSGGFDNEQFF